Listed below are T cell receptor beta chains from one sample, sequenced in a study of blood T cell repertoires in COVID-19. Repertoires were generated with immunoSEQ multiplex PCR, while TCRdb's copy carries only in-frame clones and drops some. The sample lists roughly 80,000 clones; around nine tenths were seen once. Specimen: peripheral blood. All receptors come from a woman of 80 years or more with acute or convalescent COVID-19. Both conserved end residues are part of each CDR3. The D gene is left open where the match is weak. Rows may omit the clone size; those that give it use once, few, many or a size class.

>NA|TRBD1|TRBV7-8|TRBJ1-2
TGTGCCAGCAGCTTAACAAGACAGGGCCCTAACTATGGCTACACCTTC
CASSLTRQGPNYGYTF
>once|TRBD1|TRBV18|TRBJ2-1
TGTGCCAGCTCAACCAGACAGGGTATCAGCAATGAGCAGTTCTTC
CASSTRQGISNEQFF
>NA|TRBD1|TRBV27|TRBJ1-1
TGTGCCAGCAGCCGACAGGGGTACACTGAAGCTTTCTTT
CASSRQGYTEAFF
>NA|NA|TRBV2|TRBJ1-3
TGTGCCAGCAGTGTATTGTTATCTGGAAACACCATATATTTT
CASSVLLSGNTIYF
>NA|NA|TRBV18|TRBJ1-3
TGTGCCAGCTCACCCCTAGGGAGTTCCTCTGGAAACACCATATATTTT
CASSPLGSSSGNTIYF
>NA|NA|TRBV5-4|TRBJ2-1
TGTGCCAGCAGGGATGCGGGACTCGTCCACAATGAGCAGTTCTTC
CASRDAGLVHNEQFF
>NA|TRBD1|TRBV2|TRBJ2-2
TGTGCCAGCAGGGCTACAGGGGGAGCGGCCGGGGAGCTGTTTTTT
CASRATGGAAGELFF
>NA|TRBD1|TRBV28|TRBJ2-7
TGTGCCAGCACCGGGACAGGGGTAGGGTACGAGCAGTACTTC
CASTGTGVGYEQYF
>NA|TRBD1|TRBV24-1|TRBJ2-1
TGTGCCACCAGTCCCGGGACAGGGGGTCGTGAGCAGTTCTTC
CATSPGTGGREQFF
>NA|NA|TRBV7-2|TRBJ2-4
TGTGCCAGCAGCTTACTGGGGGGGCGAGCCAAAAACATTCAGTACTTC
CASSLLGGRAKNIQYF
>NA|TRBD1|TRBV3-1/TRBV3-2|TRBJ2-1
TGTGCCAGCAGCCTCTCAGTACAGGGGAATGAGCAGTTCTTC
CASSLSVQGNEQFF
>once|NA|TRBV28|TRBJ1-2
TGTGCCAGCAGTGGCCGAAATGGGCACTATGGCTACACCTTC
CASSGRNGHYGYTF
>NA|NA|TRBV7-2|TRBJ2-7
TGTGCCAGCAGCTTAGGCGGGACCACCTACGAGCAGTACTTC
CASSLGGTTYEQYF
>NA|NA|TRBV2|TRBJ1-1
TGTGCCAGCACCGAGGGCATTAACACTGAAGCTTTCTTT
CASTEGINTEAFF
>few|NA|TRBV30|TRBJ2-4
TGTGCCTGGAGTGGGGGCCCCAACATTCAGTACTTC
CAWSGGPNIQYF
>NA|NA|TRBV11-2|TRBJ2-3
TGTGCCAGCAGCTTAGACCTCCACGGGGATACGCAGTATTTT
CASSLDLHGDTQYF
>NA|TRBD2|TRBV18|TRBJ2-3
TGTGCCAGCTCACCACTGTCCAGCGGGGCCGCAGATACGCAGTATTTT
CASSPLSSGAADTQYF
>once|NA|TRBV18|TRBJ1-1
TGTGCCAGCTCACCACTGACAGCTGAAGCTTTCTTT
CASSPLTAEAFF
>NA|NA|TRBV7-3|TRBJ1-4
TGTGCCAGCAGCTTAACCCTTACAAACCGGGACTTAAGAGGACTGTTTTTT
CASSLTLTNRDLRGLFF
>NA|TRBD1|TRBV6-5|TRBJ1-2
TGTGCCAGCAGTAAGGGGGCTTTTGGCTACACCTTC
CASSKGAFGYTF
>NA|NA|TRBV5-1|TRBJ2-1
TGCGCCAGCAGCTTGCTGTCAGACTCCTACAATGAGCAGTTCTTC
CASSLLSDSYNEQFF
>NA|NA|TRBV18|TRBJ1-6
TGTGCCAGCTCACCGAAACAGGGAGATTCACCCCTCCACTTT
CASSPKQGDSPLHF
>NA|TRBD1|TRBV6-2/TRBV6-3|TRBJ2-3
TGTGCCAGCAGTTTTACGCCGGGACAGCTGAGCACAGATACGCAGTATTTT
CASSFTPGQLSTDTQYF
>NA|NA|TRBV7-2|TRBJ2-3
TGTGCCAGCAGCTTAGTCCCCATAGATACGCAGTATTTT
CASSLVPIDTQYF
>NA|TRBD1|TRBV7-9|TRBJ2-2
TGTGCCAGCAGCTTAAGGACAGGGGGCTCTATCGGGGAGCTGTTTTTT
CASSLRTGGSIGELFF
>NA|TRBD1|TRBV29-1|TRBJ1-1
TGCAGCGTTGGACAGGGAGGGAACACTGAAGCTTTCTTT
CSVGQGGNTEAFF
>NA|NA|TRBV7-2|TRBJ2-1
TGTGCCAGCAGCGCAGGACTGGCGTCCTACAATGAGCAGTTCTTC
CASSAGLASYNEQFF
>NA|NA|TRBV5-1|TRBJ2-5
TGCGCCAGCAGCTTGTTGGGTCAGGCAGAGACCCAGTACTTC
CASSLLGQAETQYF
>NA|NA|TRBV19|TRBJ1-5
TGTGCCAGTAGTATAGCTGACGCCGGGAAGCCCCAGCATTTT
CASSIADAGKPQHF
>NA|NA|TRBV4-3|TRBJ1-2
TGCGCCAGCAGCCAAGATGTTGGGGCCAACTATGGCTACACCTTC
CASSQDVGANYGYTF
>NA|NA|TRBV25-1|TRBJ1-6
TGTGCCAGCAGTGAATACACTACTAATTCACCCCTCCACTTT
CASSEYTTNSPLHF
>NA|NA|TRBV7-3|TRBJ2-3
TGTGCCAGCAGCTTAACGGCCGTTGGCTGGGGGGAGCCAGATACGCAGTATTTT
CASSLTAVGWGEPDTQYF
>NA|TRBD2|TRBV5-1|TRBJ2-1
TGCGCCAGCAGCCTCGGGACTAGCGACAATGAGCAGTTCTTC
CASSLGTSDNEQFF
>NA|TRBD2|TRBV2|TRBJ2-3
TGTGCCAGCGGGGGGGTTGGGACAGATACGCAGTATTTT
CASGGVGTDTQYF
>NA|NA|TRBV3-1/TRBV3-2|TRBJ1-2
TGTGCCAGCAGCCAAGTCATTGGCAGGGGCGTGAGTGGCTACACCTTC
CASSQVIGRGVSGYTF
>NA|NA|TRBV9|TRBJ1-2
TGTGCCAGCAGCGAGGACATCTCTCCCCCTTGGGCTGGCTACACCTTC
CASSEDISPPWAGYTF
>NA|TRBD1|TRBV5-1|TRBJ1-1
TGCGCCAGCAGAGTACAGGGGGAAGCTTTCTTT
CASRVQGEAFF
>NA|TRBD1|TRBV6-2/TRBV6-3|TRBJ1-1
TGTGCCAGCAGTCGGACAGGGGGTAACACTGAAGCTTTCTTT
CASSRTGGNTEAFF
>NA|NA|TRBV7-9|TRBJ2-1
TGTGCCAGCAGCTTAGCGAGGACTGGAGAGCAGTTCTTC
CASSLARTGEQFF
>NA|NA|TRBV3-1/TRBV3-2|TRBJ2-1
TGTGCCAGCAGCCAAGTACGACAGGCATCCTACAATGAGCAGTTCTTC
CASSQVRQASYNEQFF
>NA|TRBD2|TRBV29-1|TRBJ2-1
TGCAGCGTTGGGGTAGCGGGTAGCTCCTACAATGAGCAGTTCTTC
CSVGVAGSSYNEQFF
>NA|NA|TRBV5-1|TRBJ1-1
TGCGCCAGCAGCTTGGGGGCGAACACTGAAGCTTTCTTT
CASSLGANTEAFF
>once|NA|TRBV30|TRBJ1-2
TGTGCCTGGAGTGCAGATTGGACAATCTATGGCTACACCTTC
CAWSADWTIYGYTF
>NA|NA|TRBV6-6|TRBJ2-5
TGTGCCAGCAGTCCACCTAACCACCAAGAGACCCAGTACTTC
CASSPPNHQETQYF
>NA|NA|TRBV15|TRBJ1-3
TGTGCCACCAGCTCCACGGAGGGGTCAAACACCATATATTTT
CATSSTEGSNTIYF
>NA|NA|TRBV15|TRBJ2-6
TGTGCCACCAGCCTCTCTGGGGCCAACGTCCTGACTTTC
CATSLSGANVLTF
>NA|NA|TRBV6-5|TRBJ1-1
TGTGCCAGCAGTTACGCGGGGACCACTGAAGCTTTCTTT
CASSYAGTTEAFF
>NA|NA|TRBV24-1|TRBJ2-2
TGTGCCACCAGTGCTCCCAACACCGGGGAGCTGTTTTTT
CATSAPNTGELFF